Shown below are 15 T cell receptor beta chains from a single sample sequenced in a study of blood T cell repertoires in COVID-19. Sequencing used immunoSEQ multiplex PCR; TCRdb keeps in-frame clones, though not all of them. Of 150,000 to 200,000 clones listed, over 80% are singletons. The sample was PBMCs or T cells enriched from blood (not recorded which). The receptors were gathered from a man between 70 and 80 years old who had been exposed to COVID-19.

V usage is TRBV5-1 and J usage is TRBJ2-5; TRBD1 aligns across 7 bases. The CDR3 is 15 amino acids. V was clipped by 4 bases and J by 1 base; unmatched bases: 7. CDR1 SGHRS and CDR2 YFSETQ come from the germline V gene. CDR3 DNA: TGCGCCAGCAGCGACGGCAGGGGGACCCAAGAGACCCAGTACTTC. Its protein is CASSDGRGTQETQYF.

The chain is built from TRBV6-5 and TRBJ2-7, with D perhaps matching TRBD1 (6 bases). V lost 6 bases and J lost 3, with 12 bases in between. Germline-derived CDR1 and CDR2 are MNHEY and SVGAGI. The CDR3 consists of 13 residues. The CDR3 region is CASRVTQGYEQYF. CDR3 coding DNA: TGTGCCAGCAGGGTGACACAGGGCTACGAGCAGTACTTC.

The chain couples TRBV6-2 or TRBV6-3 to TRBJ2-7; 11 bases match TRBD1. The CDR3 is made up of 15 amino acids. CDR1 is MNHEY and CDR2 is SVGEGT in the germline V gene. V was clipped by 0 bases and J by 6 bases; unmatched bases: 4. The CDR3 DNA follows: TGTGCCAGCAGTTACTCAGGACAGGGGGCTTCCGAGCAGTACTTC. Protein sequence: CASSYSGQGASEQYF.

In its sample, this clone was seen once. CDR3: CASSLRAGRGTDTQYF. CDR3 sequence (DNA): TGTGCCAGCAGTTTGAGAGCGGGGCGCGGCACAGATACGCAGTATTTT. This chain connects TRBV28 to TRBJ2-3; 7 nucleotides align to TRBD2. The CDR3 spans 16 residues. The junction had 7 bases not matched to a gene; V was cut back by 3 bases and J by 1 base. Germline CDR1 and CDR2: MDHEN and SYDVKM.

This chain joins TRBV7-2 and TRBJ2-5, with 9 bases lining up with TRBD2. V was pared by 3 bases and J by 4 bases, with 12 bases of the junction left unmatched. The CDR3 loop spans 17 amino acids. Germline V gene sequence: CDR1 SGHTA, CDR2 FQGNSA. CDR3 region: CASSFGGSGRSSETQYF. The DNA for the CDR3 is TGTGCCAGCAGCTTTGGGGGTAGCGGGAGAAGTTCAGAGACCCAGTACTTC.

The V gene is TRBV18, the J gene TRBJ2-1; no firm D call. The CDR3 spans 14 residues. Germline assignment: CDR1 KGHSH and CDR2 LQKENI. Trimming removed 3 bases from V and 7 bases from J, with 13 bases in between. CDR3 in amino acids: CASSPQYQENEQFF. The CDR3 bases are TGTGCCAGCTCACCTCAGTATCAGGAAAATGAGCAGTTCTTC.

This clone came up a few times. V is TRBV18 and J is TRBJ1-6, with TRBD1 matching over 7 bases. From germline, CDR1 is KGHSH and CDR2 LQKENI. The ends lost 4 bases at V and 8 bases at J; junction bases unmatched: 8. This CDR3 is built from 15 residues. CDR3 region: CASSQRNDRDSPLHF. In DNA, the CDR3 is TGTGCCAGCTCACAAAGAAACGACAGGGATTCACCCCTCCACTTT.

CDR3 coding DNA: TGTGCCAGCAGTACGAGTAGAAATCAGCCCCAGCATTTT. The encoded protein is CASSTSRNQPQHF. V and J are TRBV6-5 and TRBJ1-5, with D uncertain. V lost 5 bases and J 4 bases, leaving 9 bases between the germline ends. The CDR3 is made up of 13 amino acids. Germline V gene data show CDR1 as MNHEY and CDR2 as SVGAGI.

This clone appeared once. The chain has TRBV11-2 and TRBJ2-6, with D uncertain. This CDR3 has 15 amino acids. CDR1 SGHAT and CDR2 FQNNGV come from the germline V gene. V lost 0 bases, J lost 0 bases, and 3 bases lay in between. The CDR3 loop reads CASSLDNSGANVLTF. The CDR3 bases are TGTGCCAGCAGCTTAGATAACTCTGGGGCCAACGTCCTGACTTTC.

Concerning this clone itself: Other DNA sequences in the sample encode the same CDR3. J is TRBJ1-2 and V is TRBV5-1, with unresolved D. Per germline, CDR1 SGHRS and CDR2 YFSETQ. Trimming shortened V by 0 bases and J by 2 bases, and 11 bases separated the two germline ends. This CDR3 spans 15 amino acids. CDR3 region: CASSLVSGSNYGYTF. CDR3 bases: TGCGCCAGCAGCTTGGTAAGCGGGTCGAACTATGGCTACACCTTC.

The chain uses TRBV28 and TRBJ1-2, with 7 bases that match TRBD1. The germline gives CDR1 MDHEN, CDR2 SYDVKM. J gave up 2 bases and V 3 bases, and 6 bases lay outside the gene matches. The CDR3 is 15 residues long. In DNA form, the CDR3 reads TGTGCCAGCAGTTTGTCGGCAGGGGGGAACTATGGCTACACCTTC. It codes for CASSLSAGGNYGYTF.

This chain connects TRBV10-3 to TRBJ1-2, with D maybe TRBD1 (5 bases). The CDR3 is 13 residues long. V lost 6 bases, J lost 5 bases, and 13 bases lay in between. In germline, CDR1 is ENHRY, CDR2 SYGVKD. This CDR3 reads CAISVDIWYGYTF. Here the CDR3 DNA reads TGTGCCATCAGCGTGGACATTTGGTATGGCTACACCTTC.

The chain uses TRBV5-1 and TRBJ1-5; 10 bases are shared with TRBD1. With V trimmed by 4 bases and J by 3 bases, 7 bases remained unmatched. Germline loops: CDR1 SGHRS, CDR2 YFSETQ. CDR3 size: 16 residues. CDR3 sequence (DNA): TGCGCCAGCAGCCCAGGACAGGGGGTGGTCAATCAGCCCCAGCATTTT. It translates to CASSPGQGVVNQPQHF.

V and J are TRBV5-1 and TRBJ1-3; TRBD1 might be the D (5 bases). This CDR3 has 14 residues. The V gene lost 3 bases and the J gene lost 4 bases, with 11 bases spanning the gap. CDR1 is SGHRS and CDR2 is YFSETQ in the germline V gene. This CDR3 reads CASSSSDIGNTIYF. Written as DNA, the CDR3 is TGCGCCAGCAGCTCCTCGGACATCGGAAACACCATATATTTT.

The chain carries TRBV27 and TRBJ2-2; a possible D gene is TRBD1 (6 bases). CDR1 is MNHEY, CDR2 SMNVEV, per germline (reference sequence). The V end lost 3 bases, the J end lost 7 bases, and 12 bases lay between the germline ends. The CDR3 contains 14 residues. The CDR3 spells CASSLSRGGGELFF. The CDR3 DNA sequence: TGTGCCAGCAGTTTGTCCCGAGGGGGCGGGGAGCTGTTTTTT.